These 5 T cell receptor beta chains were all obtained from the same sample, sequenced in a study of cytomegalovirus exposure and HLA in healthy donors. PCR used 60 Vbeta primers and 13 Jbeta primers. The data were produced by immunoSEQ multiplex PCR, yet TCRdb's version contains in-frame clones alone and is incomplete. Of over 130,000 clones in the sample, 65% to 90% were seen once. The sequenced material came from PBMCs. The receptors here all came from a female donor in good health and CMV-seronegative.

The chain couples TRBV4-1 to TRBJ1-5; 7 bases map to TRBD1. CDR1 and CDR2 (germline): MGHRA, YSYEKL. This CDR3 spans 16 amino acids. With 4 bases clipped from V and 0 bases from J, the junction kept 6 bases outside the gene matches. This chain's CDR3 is CASSLTGATSNQPQHF. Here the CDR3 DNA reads TGCGCCAGCAGCCTTACAGGGGCTACTAGCAATCAGCCCCAGCATTTT.

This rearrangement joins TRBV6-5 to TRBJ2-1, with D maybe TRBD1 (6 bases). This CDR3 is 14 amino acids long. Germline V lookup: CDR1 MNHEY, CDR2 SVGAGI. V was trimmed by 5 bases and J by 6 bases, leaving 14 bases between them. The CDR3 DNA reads TGTGCCAGCAGTCGAACAGGGATCTTCAATGAGCAGTTCTTC. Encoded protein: CASSRTGIFNEQFF.

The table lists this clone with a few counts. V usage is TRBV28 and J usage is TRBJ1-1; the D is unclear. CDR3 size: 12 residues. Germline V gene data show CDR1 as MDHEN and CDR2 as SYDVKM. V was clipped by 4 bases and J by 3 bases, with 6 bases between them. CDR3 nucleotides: TGTGCCAGCAGTTATTCGGACACTGAAGCTTTCTTT. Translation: CASSYSDTEAFF.

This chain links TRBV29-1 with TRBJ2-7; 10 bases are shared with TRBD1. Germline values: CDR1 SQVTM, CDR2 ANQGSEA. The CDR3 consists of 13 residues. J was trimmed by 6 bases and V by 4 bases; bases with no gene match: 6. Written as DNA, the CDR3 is TGCAGCGTTGCCGGGACAGGGGTGATCGAGCAGTACTTC. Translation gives CSVAGTGVIEQYF.

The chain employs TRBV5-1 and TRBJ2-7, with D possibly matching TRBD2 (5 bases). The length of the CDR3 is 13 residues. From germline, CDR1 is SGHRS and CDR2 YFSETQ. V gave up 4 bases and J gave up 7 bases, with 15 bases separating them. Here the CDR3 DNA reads TGCGCCAGCAGCGCAAGGGAGTCCGGGGAGCAGTACTTC. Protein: CASSARESGEQYF.